This TCR beta chain was observed in a study of blood T cells in healthy people across ages. The people who gave samples were healthy Caucasians from Russia, aged roughly 6 to 100. Study results and limitations: Underestimates were what the diversity estimates from one million T cells were considered to be.

This clonotype appeared many times. What it binds is not known. Using a J-beta primer mix together with a sample-barcoded 5' primer, a second PCR was run for about 6 to 11 cycles. TCRdb re-called the 5' RACE reads with MiXCR, one entry per CDR3 protein. The data contain roughly 900,000 distinct CDR3 sequences, 29% of them singletons. Sequences were obtained from blood. The receptor was isolated from a woman of 80 years or more in good health.

The CDR3 nucleotides are TGTGCCAGCAGCTTTGGACTAGCGGGGGGGCCCGTCCCCACAGATACGCAGTATTTT. This gives the protein CASSFGLAGGPVPTDTQYF. The V and J genes are TRBV5-4 and TRBJ2-3; 15 positions match TRBD2. The CDR3 has 19 amino acids. The V and J ends lost 2 bases and 2 bases, in that order; junction bases with no gene match: 9. Germline lookup yields CDR1 SGHNT and CDR2 YYREEE (reference sequence).